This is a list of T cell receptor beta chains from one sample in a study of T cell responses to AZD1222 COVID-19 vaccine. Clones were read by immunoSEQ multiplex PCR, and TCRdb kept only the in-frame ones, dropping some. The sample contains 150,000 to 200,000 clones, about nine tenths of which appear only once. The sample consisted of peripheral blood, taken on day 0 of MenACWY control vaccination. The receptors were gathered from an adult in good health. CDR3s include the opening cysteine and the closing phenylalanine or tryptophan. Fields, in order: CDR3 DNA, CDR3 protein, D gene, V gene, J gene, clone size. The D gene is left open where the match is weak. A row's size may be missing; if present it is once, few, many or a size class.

TGTGCCACCAGTGAAGGCGGGGAGCTGTTTTTT,CATSEGGELFF,-,TRBV24-1,TRBJ2-2,-
TGTGCCAGCAGCCCCGCGGGCTATGGCTACACCTTC,CASSPAGYGYTF,-,TRBV6-6,TRBJ1-2,-
TGCAGTGTCGTCCCTCGGGGGGGGCAGTTCTTC,CSVVPRGGQFF,TRBD2,TRBV20-1,TRBJ2-1,-
TGTGCCAGCAGCTCGAACGTAGTAGACGCCGTGCCCCTCCACTTT,CASSSNVVDAVPLHF,-,TRBV3-1/TRBV3-2,TRBJ1-6,-
TGCGCCAGCAAGCAGGGAGGCGGCACCGGGGAGCTGTTTTTT,CASKQGGGTGELFF,-,TRBV5-1,TRBJ2-2,-
TGCGCCAGCAGCGTGACAGGGGTGAACACTGAAGCTTTCTTT,CASSVTGVNTEAFF,TRBD1,TRBV5-1,TRBJ1-1,-
TGCGCCAGCAGCCAACTGACAGTGAACACTGAAGCTTTCTTT,CASSQLTVNTEAFF,-,TRBV4-1,TRBJ1-1,-
TGTGCCAGCAGTGAAGTCGTCGGGGTTTCACCCCTCCACTTT,CASSEVVGVSPLHF,-,TRBV2,TRBJ1-6,-
TGTGCCAGCAGCCGATCATCGACGGGATCCTACGAGCAGTACTTC,CASSRSSTGSYEQYF,-,TRBV6-5,TRBJ2-7,-
TGTGCCAGCAGTCCTGAACAGGGGGTGGTGGATACGCAGTATTTT,CASSPEQGVVDTQYF,TRBD1,TRBV27,TRBJ2-3,-
TGTGCCAGCAGCGTAGCTGACTCGGGCACCGGGGAGCTGTTTTTT,CASSVADSGTGELFF,-,TRBV9,TRBJ2-2,-
TGTGCCAGCAGCTTAATCTCCGGTGTGGTCAGCCCTCAGTACTTC,CASSLISGVVSPQYF,-,TRBV7-9,TRBJ2-7,-
TGTGCCAGCAGTAAGGGGACAGGACAGAGTGGCTACACCTTC,CASSKGTGQSGYTF,TRBD1,TRBV6-6,TRBJ1-2,-
TGTGCCAGCAGTGAATTGGCGGACGGCCCAAGGGGAGAACTGTTTTTT,CASSELADGPRGELFF,-,TRBV6-1,TRBJ1-4,-
TGTGCCAGCAGCGGCGGGAGTTCATACAATGAGCAGTTCTTC,CASSGGSSYNEQFF,TRBD2,TRBV9,TRBJ2-1,-
TGTGCCAGCAGCCAAGACGGCGGGGGTTCCTACGAGCAGTACTTC,CASSQDGGGSYEQYF,TRBD2,TRBV4-2,TRBJ2-7,-
TGTGCCAGCAGTCCCCCTCTGGGAGGGCTCTCCGAGCAGTACTTC,CASSPPLGGLSEQYF,TRBD2,TRBV6-2/TRBV6-3,TRBJ2-7,-
TGCGCCAGCAGCTTGAGCCTAGCGGGCGCAGCCAATGAGCAGTTCTTC,CASSLSLAGAANEQFF,TRBD2,TRBV5-1,TRBJ2-1,-
TGTGCCAGTAGTAAGGGAACTAGGTTGATCTTGACCCAGCATTTT,CASSKGTRLILTQHF,-,TRBV19,TRBJ1-5,-
TGTGCCATCAGTGAGTCACAGGGGGGATCCTACGAGCAGTACTTC,CAISESQGGSYEQYF,TRBD1,TRBV10-3,TRBJ2-7,-
TGCAGCGTTGAAGGTGGGGGAGAGGGTCCTCACTACAATGAGCAGTTCTTC,CSVEGGGEGPHYNEQFF,-,TRBV29-1,TRBJ2-1,-
TGTGCCAGCAGTTTATGGTCAGGGGCCTATGGCTACACCTTC,CASSLWSGAYGYTF,-,TRBV28,TRBJ1-2,-
TGTGCCAGCAGCTTATGGGACAGGGAGGAGACAGATACGCAGTATTTT,CASSLWDREETDTQYF,TRBD1,TRBV7-8,TRBJ2-3,-
TGTGCCAGCAGTTACTCGGATCCCGGTAATGAGCAGTACTTC,CASSYSDPGNEQYF,-,TRBV6-5,TRBJ2-7,once
TGTGCCAGCTCACCACCGACAGGGGCCCACGAGCAGTACTTC,CASSPPTGAHEQYF,TRBD1,TRBV18,TRBJ2-7,-
TGTGCCAGCGGCCCGCACAGCTATGGCTACACCTTC,CASGPHSYGYTF,-,TRBV6-2/TRBV6-3,TRBJ1-2,-
TGTGCCAGCAATCCGGGCCGGACAGTTGGTGGCTACACCTTC,CASNPGRTVGGYTF,-,TRBV6-5,TRBJ1-2,-
TGTGCCAGCAGTTTACCCCAGGGTGCCATCTACGAGCAGTACTTC,CASSLPQGAIYEQYF,-,TRBV28,TRBJ2-7,many
TGTGCCAGCAGTTTAGGGTATCAGCCCCAGCATTTT,CASSLGYQPQHF,-,TRBV28,TRBJ1-5,-
TGTGTCAGCAGTTTGGGGCAGGTCTCTGGAAACACCATATATTTT,CVSSLGQVSGNTIYF,-,TRBV28,TRBJ1-3,-
TGTGCCACCAGTGATTTGCAGGGTAGCGGGGGGGGTGAGCAGTTCTTC,CATSDLQGSGGGEQFF,TRBD2,TRBV24-1,TRBJ2-1,once
TGTGCCAGCAGCATCACAGGGGGCGCTGGAAACACCATATATTTT,CASSITGGAGNTIYF,TRBD1,TRBV7-2,TRBJ1-3,-
TGCGCCAGCAGCCCCCCCCAGGGTTCCGTTGGGCAAGAGACCCAGTACTTC,CASSPPQGSVGQETQYF,-,TRBV5-1,TRBJ2-5,-
TGTGCCAGCAGTGACAGGGGTGATGGCTACACCTTC,CASSDRGDGYTF,-,TRBV25-1,TRBJ1-2,-
TGTGCCACGACCTATCGGGGGTACAGTGGCTACACCTTC,CATTYRGYSGYTF,-,TRBV28,TRBJ1-2,-
TGTGCCAGCAGTTTGGTTTCGGGACAGAACTACGAGCAGTACTTC,CASSLVSGQNYEQYF,TRBD1,TRBV28,TRBJ2-7,once
TGTGCCAGCAGTTATTGGCAGGTCCCCCAGCCCCAGCATTTT,CASSYWQVPQPQHF,-,TRBV6-2/TRBV6-3,TRBJ1-5,-
TGTGCCAGCAGTTCCCCGGACAAGAACACTGAAGCTTTCTTT,CASSSPDKNTEAFF,-,TRBV14,TRBJ1-1,-
TGTGCCAGCAGCACGGACAGTACAAATGAAAAACTGTTTTTT,CASSTDSTNEKLFF,-,TRBV5-4,TRBJ1-4,-
TGTGCCAGCAGCTTAGGGGCCAGGGGCCCTCTAAATTCAGGCAAAAACATTCAGTACTTC,CASSLGARGPLNSGKNIQYF,-,TRBV7-8,TRBJ2-4,few
TGTGCCAGCAGCCAAGAACCGGGCCGCGATCAGCCCCAGCATTTT,CASSQEPGRDQPQHF,-,TRBV4-2,TRBJ1-5,-
TGTGCCAGCAGGGACACTCGATACACTGAAGCTTTCTTT,CASRDTRYTEAFF,-,TRBV2,TRBJ1-1,-
TGTGCCAGCAGTGAAGGGGTTAGCCCCCACGAGCAGTACTTC,CASSEGVSPHEQYF,-,TRBV6-1,TRBJ2-7,once
TGTGCCACCAGTGGTAGGGGAATGAACACTGAAGCTTTCTTT,CATSGRGMNTEAFF,-,TRBV24-1,TRBJ1-1,-
TGTGCCACAAAAGCCTTGGCGGCCGACGGGGAGACCCAGTACTTC,CATKALAADGETQYF,-,TRBV10-3,TRBJ2-5,-
TGTGCCAGCAGTTTCGCAGGGCCGGGCAATCAGCCCCAGCATTTT,CASSFAGPGNQPQHF,-,TRBV28,TRBJ1-5,-
TGTGCCAGCAGTGACTCTGACCTCTATGGAAACACCATATATTTT,CASSDSDLYGNTIYF,-,TRBV6-4,TRBJ1-3,-
TGTGCCAGTAGTATGGACAGGAGCTCTGGAAACACCATATATTTT,CASSMDRSSGNTIYF,TRBD1,TRBV19,TRBJ1-3,-
TGTGCCAGCAGCTTAGATGGGACAGGGGTCAATGAGCAGTTCTTC,CASSLDGTGVNEQFF,TRBD1,TRBV7-9,TRBJ2-1,-
TGCGCCAGCAGCCAGATTGGACAGGGGCGAACTGAAGCTTTCTTT,CASSQIGQGRTEAFF,TRBD1,TRBV4-3,TRBJ1-1,-
TGTGCCAGCAGCTCTTCAGGGAGCGGGGAATACGAGCAGTACTTC,CASSSSGSGEYEQYF,TRBD2,TRBV7-9,TRBJ2-7,-
TGTGCCAGCAGCGAGAATAAGGGGGACTATGGCTACACCTTC,CASSENKGDYGYTF,-,TRBV7-2,TRBJ1-2,-
TGTGCCAGCAGTTTTTTGGGCAGGACACGGAACACCGGGGAGCTGTTTTTT,CASSFLGRTRNTGELFF,-,TRBV28,TRBJ2-2,-
TGTGCCAGCAGCCCCGGAGTAGCGAGCTATGAGCAGTTCTTC,CASSPGVASYEQFF,-,TRBV7-3,TRBJ2-1,-
TGTGCCAGCAGACTACAGGGAGGTGGCGCTGAAGCTTTCTTT,CASRLQGGGAEAFF,-,TRBV6-5,TRBJ1-1,-
TGTGCCAGCAGTACAGGGTCTCTCAACTACGAGCAGTACTTC,CASSTGSLNYEQYF,-,TRBV2,TRBJ2-7,-